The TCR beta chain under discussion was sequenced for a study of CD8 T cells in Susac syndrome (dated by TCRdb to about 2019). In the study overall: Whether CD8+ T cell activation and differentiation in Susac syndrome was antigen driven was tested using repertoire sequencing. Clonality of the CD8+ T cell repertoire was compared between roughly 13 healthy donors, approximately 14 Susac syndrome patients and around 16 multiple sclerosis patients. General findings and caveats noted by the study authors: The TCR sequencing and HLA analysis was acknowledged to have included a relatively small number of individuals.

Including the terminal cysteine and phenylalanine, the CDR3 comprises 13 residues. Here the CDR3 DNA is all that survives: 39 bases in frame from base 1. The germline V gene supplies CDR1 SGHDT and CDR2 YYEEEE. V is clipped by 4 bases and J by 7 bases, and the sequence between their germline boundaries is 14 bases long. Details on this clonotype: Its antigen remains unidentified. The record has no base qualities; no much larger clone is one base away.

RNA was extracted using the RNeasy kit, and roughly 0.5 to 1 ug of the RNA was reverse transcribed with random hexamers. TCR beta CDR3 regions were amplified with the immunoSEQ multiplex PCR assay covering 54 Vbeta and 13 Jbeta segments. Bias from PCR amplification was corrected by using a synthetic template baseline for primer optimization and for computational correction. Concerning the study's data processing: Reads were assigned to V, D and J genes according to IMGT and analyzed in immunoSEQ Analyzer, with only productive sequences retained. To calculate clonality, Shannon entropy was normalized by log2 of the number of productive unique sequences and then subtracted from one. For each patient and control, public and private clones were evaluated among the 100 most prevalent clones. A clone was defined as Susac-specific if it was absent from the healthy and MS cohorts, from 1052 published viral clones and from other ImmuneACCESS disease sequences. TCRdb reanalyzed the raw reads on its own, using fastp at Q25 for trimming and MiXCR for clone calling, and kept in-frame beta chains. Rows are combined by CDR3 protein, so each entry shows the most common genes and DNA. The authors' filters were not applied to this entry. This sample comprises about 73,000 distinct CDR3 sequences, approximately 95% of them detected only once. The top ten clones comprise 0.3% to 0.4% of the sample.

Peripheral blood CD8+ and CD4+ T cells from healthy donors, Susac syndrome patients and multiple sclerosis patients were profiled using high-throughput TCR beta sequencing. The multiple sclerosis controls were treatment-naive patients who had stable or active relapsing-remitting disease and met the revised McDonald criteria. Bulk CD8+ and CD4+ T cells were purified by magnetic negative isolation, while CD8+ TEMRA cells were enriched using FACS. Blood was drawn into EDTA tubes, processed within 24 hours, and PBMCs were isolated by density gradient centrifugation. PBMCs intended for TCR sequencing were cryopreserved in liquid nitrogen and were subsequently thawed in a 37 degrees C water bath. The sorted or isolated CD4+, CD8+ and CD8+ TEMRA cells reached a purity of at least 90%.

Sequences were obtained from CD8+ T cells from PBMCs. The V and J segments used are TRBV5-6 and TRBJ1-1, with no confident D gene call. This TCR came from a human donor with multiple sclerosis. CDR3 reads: CASSLLLSDEAFF. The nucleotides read TGTGCCAGCAGCCTCCTCCTCAGTGATGAAGCTTTCTTT.